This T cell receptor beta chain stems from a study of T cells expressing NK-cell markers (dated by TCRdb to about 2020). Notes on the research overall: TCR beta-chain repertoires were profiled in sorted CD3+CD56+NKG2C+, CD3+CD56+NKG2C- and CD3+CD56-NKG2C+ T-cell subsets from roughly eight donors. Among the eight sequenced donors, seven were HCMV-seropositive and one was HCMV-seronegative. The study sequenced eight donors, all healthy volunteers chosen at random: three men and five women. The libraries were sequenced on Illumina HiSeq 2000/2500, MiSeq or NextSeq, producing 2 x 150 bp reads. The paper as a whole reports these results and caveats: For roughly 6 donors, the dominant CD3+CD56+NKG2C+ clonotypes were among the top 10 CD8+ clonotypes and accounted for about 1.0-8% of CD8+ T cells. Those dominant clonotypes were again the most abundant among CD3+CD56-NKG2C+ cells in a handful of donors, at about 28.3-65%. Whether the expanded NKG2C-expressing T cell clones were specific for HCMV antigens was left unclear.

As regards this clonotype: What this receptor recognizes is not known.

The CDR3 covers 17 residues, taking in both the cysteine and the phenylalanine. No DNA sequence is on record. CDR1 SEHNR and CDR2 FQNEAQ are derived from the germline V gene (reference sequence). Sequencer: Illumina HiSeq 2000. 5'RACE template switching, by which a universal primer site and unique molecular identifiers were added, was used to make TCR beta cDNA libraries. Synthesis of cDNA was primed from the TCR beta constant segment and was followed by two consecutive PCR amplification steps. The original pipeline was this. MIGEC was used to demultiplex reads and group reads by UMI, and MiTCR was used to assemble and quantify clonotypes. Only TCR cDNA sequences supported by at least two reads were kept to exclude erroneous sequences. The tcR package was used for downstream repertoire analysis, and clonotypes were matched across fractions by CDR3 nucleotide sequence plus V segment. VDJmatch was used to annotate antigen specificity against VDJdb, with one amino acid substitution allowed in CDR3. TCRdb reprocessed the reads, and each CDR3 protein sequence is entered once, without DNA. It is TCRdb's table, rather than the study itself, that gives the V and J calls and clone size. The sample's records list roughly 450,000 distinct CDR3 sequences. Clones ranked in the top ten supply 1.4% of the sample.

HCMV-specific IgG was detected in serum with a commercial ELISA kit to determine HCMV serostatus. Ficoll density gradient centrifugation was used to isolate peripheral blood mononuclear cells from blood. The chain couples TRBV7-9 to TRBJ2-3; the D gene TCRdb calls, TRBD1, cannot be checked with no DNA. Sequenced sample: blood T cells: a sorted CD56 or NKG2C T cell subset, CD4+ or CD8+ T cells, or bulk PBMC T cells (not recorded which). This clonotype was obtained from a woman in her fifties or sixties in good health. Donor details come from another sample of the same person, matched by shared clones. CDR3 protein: CASSPYRQGFFTDTQYF.